The present T cell receptor (beta chain) was sequenced within a study of blood T cell repertoires in COVID-19. The V and J ends lost 6 bases and 4 bases, in that order; junction bases with no gene match: 3. CDR3 length equals 15 residues. From germline, CDR1 is SGHTA and CDR2 FQGNSA. The data were produced by immunoSEQ multiplex PCR, yet TCRdb's version contains in-frame clones alone and is incomplete. This table holds some 350,000 clones, 85% to 90% found once. The sequencing input was peripheral blood. V gene TRBV7-2 combines with J gene TRBJ2-1, with 13 bases identical to TRBD2. The receptor was isolated from a human donor in a cohort sampled during active COVID-19. For the CDR3, the DNA is TGTGCCAGCAGGACGGGACTAGCGGGGTACAATGAGCAGTTCTTC. Protein product: CASRTGLAGYNEQFF.